The clone carrying this T cell receptor beta chain was detected many times. No antigen is known for it. This sample's time point: newly diagnosed GD, antithyroid drugs for less than 3 months. TCR sequences were obtained from RNA taken from PBMCs. It was an endocrinology department in Xi'an, China, that provided the patients. V was trimmed by 4 bases and J by 0 bases, leaving 7 bases between them. This CDR3 is 14 amino acids long. Germline V gene sequence: CDR1 MDHEN, CDR2 SYDVKM. Building of the TCR beta libraries involved iRepertoire HTBI primers and Arm-PCR of CDR3 regions. TCRdb re-analysed the multiplex PCR reads in MiXCR, keeping a single row per CDR3 protein. The table records around 460,000 distinct CDR3 sequences, around 13% of them present only once. These data originate in a study of regulatory T cells in long-lasting Graves disease. General study points: Persistent disease was characterized by preferential usage of TRBV28, TRBJ1-2 and TRBJ2-5.

This same sample was also taken into another study, of T cells in Graves' hyperthyroidism and ophthalmopathy.

The material sequenced was peripheral blood mononuclear cells (PBMCs), taken at new diagnosis, from a patient treated with antithyroid drugs. The rearrangement links TRBV28 to TRBJ2-4, with a possible D match to TRBD1 (6 bases). The TCR sequence derives from a woman in her forties or fifties with Graves disease. CDR3 nucleotides: TGTGCCAGCAGTTCAGGGGAAGCCAAAAACATTCAGTACTTC. Protein sequence: CASSSGEAKNIQYF. Variable domain in full (rest from reference TRBV28 and TRBJ2-4): DVKVTQSSRYLVKRTGEKVFLECVQDMDHENMFWYRQDPGLGLRLIYFSYDVKMKEKGDIPEGYSVSREKKERFSLILESASTNQTSMYLCASSSGEAKNIQYFGAGTRLSVL.